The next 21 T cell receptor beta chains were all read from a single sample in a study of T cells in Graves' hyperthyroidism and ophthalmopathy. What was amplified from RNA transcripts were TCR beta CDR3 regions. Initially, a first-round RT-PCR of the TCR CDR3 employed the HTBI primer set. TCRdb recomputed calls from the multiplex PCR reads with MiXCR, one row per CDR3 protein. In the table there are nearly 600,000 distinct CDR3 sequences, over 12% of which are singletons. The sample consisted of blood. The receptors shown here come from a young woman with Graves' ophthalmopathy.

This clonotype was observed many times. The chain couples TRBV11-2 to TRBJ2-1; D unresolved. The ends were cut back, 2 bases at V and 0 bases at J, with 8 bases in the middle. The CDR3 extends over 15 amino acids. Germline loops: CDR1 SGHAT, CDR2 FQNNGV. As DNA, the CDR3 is TGTGCCAGCAGCTTAACTCTGGGCTCCTACAATGAGCAGTTCTTC. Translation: CASSLTLGSYNEQFF.

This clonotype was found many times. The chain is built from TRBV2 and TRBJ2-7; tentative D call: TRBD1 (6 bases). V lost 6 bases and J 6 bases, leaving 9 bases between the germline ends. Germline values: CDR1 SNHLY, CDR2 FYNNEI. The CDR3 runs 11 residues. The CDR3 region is CASRQQGEQYF. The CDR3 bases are TGTGCCAGCAGGCAACAGGGCGAGCAGTACTTC.

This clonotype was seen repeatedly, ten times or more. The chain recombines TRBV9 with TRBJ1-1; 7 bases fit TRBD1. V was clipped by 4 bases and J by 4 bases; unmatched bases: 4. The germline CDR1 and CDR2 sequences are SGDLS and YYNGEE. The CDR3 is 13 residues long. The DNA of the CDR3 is TGTGCCAGCAGCACCAGGGGGGGCACTGAAGCTTTCTTT. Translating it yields CASSTRGGTEAFF.

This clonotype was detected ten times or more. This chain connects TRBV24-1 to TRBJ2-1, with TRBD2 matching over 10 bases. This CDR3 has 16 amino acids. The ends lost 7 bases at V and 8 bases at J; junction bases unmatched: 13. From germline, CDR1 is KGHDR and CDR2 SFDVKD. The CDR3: CATSVKSSGSRDEQFF. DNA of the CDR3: TGTGCCACCAGCGTAAAGTCTAGCGGGAGTCGGGATGAGCAGTTCTTC.

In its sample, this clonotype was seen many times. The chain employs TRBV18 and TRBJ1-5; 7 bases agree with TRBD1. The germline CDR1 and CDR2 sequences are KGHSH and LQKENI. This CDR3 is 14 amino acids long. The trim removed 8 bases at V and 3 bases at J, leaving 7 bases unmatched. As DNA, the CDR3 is TGTGCCAGCAGTCCGACAGGGCCCAATCAGCCCCAGCATTTT. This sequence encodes CASSPTGPNQPQHF.

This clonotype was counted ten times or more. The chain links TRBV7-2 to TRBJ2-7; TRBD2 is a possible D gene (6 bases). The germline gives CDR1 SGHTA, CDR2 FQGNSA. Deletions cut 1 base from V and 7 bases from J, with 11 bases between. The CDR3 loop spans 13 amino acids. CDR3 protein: CASSLGGAGEQYF. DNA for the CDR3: TGTGCCAGCAGCTTAGGAGGGGCGGGGGAGCAGTACTTC.

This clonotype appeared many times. CDR3 sequence (DNA): TGTGCCAGCAGTTCCAACCGGGACAGGGAGCAGTTCTTC. Amino acids: CASSSNRDREQFF. This chain uses TRBV6-1 with TRBJ2-1; 8 bases are shared with TRBD1. Germline V gene lookup returns CDR1 MNHNS and CDR2 SASEGT. V gave up 5 bases and J gave up 10 bases; unmatched junction bases: 7. This CDR3 region has 13 residues.

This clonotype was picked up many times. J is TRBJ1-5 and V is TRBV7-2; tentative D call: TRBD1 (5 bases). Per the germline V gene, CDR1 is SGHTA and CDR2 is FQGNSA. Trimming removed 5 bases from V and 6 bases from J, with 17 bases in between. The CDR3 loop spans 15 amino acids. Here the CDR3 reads CASSSDGTGSQPQHF. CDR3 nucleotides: TGTGCCAGCAGCAGCGACGGGACGGGGAGTCAGCCCCAGCATTTT.

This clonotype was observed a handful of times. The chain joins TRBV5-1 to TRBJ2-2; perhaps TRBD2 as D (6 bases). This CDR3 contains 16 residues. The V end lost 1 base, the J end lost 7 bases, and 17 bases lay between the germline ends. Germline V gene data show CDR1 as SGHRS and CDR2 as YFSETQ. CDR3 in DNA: TGCGCCAGCAGCTTGAACTCGGGAGTAGAGATCGGGGAGCTGTTTTTT. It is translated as CASSLNSGVEIGELFF.

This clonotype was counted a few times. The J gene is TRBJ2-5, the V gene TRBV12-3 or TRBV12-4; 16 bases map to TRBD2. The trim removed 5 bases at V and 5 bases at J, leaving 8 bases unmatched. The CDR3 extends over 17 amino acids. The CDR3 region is CASSQGTSGRAGETQYF. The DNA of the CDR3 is TGTGCCAGCAGTCAGGGGACTAGCGGGAGGGCCGGGGAGACCCAGTACTTC.

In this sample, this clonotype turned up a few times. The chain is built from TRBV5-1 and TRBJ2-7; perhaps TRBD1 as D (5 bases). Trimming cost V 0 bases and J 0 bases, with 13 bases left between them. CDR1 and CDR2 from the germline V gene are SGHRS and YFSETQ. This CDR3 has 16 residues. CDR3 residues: CASSLADSVLSYEQYF. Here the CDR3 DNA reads TGCGCCAGCAGCTTGGCCGACAGCGTCCTCTCCTACGAGCAGTACTTC. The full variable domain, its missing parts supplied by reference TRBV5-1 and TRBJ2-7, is KAGVTQTPRYLIKTRGQQVTLSCSPISGHRSVSWYQQTPGQGLQFLFEYFSETQRNKGNFPGRFSGRQFSNSRSEMNVSTLELGDSALYLCASSLADSVLSYEQYFGPGTRLTVT.

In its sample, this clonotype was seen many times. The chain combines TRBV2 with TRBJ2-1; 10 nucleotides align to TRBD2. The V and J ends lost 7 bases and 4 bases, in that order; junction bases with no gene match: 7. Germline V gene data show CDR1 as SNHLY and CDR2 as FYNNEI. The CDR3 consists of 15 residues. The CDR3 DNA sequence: TGTGCCAGCACCAAAGCGGGAGGGCTATACAATGAGCAGTTCTTC. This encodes CASTKAGGLYNEQFF.

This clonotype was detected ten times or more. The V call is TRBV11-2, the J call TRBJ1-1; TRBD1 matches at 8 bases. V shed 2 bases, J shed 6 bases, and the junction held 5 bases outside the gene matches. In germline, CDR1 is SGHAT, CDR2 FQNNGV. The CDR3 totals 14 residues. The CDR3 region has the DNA TGTGCCAGCAGCTTATTCCCAGGGGGCTCTGAAGCTTTCTTT. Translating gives CASSLFPGGSEAFF.

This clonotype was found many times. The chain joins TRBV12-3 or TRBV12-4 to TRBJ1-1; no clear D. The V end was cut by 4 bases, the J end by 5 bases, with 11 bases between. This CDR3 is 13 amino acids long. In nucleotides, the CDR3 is TGTGCCAGCAGTTCGAGGGTTGAGACTGAAGCTTTCTTT. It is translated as CASSSRVETEAFF.

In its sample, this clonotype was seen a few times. The CDR3 DNA follows: TGTGCCAGTACCCCTAGGACAGGTATGAGCTCCTACGAGCAGTACTTC. Protein product: CASTPRTGMSSYEQYF. This sequence joins TRBV19 and TRBJ2-7, with 7 nucleotides matching TRBD1. J was trimmed by 0 bases and V by 7 bases; bases with no gene match: 12. The germline V gene has CDR1 LNHDA and CDR2 SQIVND (reference sequence). The CDR3 has 16 amino acids. Variable domain in full (rest from reference TRBV19 and TRBJ2-7): DGGITQSPKYLFRKEGQNVTLSCEQNLNHDAMYWYRQDPGQGLRLIYYSQIVNDFQKGDIAEGYSVSREKKESFPLTVTSAQKNPTAFYLCASTPRTGMSSYEQYFGPGTRLTVT.

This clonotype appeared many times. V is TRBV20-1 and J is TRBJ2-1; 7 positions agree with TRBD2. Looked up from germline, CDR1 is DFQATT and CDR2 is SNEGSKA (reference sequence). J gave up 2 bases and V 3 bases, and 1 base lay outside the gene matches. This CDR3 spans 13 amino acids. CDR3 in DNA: TGCAGTGCTAGTCTAGCGGCCTACAATGAGCAGTTCTTC. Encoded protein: CSASLAAYNEQFF.

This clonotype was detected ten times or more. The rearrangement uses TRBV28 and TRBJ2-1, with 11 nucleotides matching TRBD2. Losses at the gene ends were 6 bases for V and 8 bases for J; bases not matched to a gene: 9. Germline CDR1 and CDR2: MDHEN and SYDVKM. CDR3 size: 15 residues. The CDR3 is CASRDLGTSGHEQFF. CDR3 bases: TGTGCCAGCAGGGACCTAGGGACTAGCGGACATGAGCAGTTCTTC.

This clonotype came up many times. The CDR3 nucleotides are TGTGCCAGCAGCCCCCTGGACGGTTTCGACCAAGAGACCCAGTACTTC. It specifies CASSPLDGFDQETQYF. This chain links TRBV11-2 with TRBJ2-5; unclear D gene. Germline V gives CDR1 SGHAT, CDR2 FQNNGV. CDR3 length: 16 residues. Trimming left V 5 bases short and J 0 bases short, with 16 bases between.

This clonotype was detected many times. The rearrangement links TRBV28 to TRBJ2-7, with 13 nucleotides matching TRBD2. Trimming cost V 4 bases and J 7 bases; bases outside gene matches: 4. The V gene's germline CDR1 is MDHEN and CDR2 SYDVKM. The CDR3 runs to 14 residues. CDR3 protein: CASSSGTSGTEQYF. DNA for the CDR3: TGTGCCAGCAGTTCCGGGACTAGCGGGACTGAGCAGTACTTC.

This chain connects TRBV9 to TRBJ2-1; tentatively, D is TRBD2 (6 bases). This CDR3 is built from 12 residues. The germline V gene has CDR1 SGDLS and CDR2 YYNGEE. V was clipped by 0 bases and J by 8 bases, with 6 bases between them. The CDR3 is CASSVGRDEQFF. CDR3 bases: TGTGCCAGCAGCGTAGGGAGGGATGAGCAGTTCTTC.

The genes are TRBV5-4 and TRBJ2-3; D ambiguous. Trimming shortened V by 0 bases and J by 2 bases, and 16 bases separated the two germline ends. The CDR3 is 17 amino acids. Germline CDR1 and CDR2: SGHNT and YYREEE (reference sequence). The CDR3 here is CASSLVVASSITDTQYF. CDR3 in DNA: TGTGCCAGCAGCTTGGTGGTCGCCTCTTCAATCACAGATACGCAGTATTTT.